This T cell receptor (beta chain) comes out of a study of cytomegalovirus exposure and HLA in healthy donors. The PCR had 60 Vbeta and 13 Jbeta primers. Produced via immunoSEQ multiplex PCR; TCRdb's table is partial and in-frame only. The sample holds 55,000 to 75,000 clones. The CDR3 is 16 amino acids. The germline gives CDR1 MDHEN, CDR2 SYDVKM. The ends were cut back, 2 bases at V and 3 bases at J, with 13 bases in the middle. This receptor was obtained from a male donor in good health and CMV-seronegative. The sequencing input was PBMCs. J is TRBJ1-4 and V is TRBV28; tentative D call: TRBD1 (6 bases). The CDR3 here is CASSLPGDGANEKLFF. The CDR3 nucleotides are TGTGCCAGCAGTTTACCAGGGGACGGGGCTAATGAAAAACTGTTTTTT.